The entry below gives a single T cell receptor beta chain sequence along with its context. This clone's antigen is unknown. No base qualities exist here, and no much larger clone lies one base off it. The immunoSEQ Assay, a bias-controlled multiplex PCR, was used to amplify TCRbeta CDR3 regions from genomic DNA. Under the source paper's analysis protocol: The number of nucleated cells in each sample was estimated from the amplification of reference gene primers within the assay. To quantify the absolute abundance of each unique TCRbeta CDR3 rearrangement, sequence reads were collapsed and filtered. For each sample, productive Simpson clonality was calculated as the square root of Simpson's diversity index over productive rearrangements. TCRdb holds this immuneACCESS table with in-frame rearrangements only. Some clones are missing; in checked studies, unresolved V genes explain under half, and the rest has no known cause. The DNA gave D and trimming, while V, J and clone size come from that table. This sample comprises fewer than 250,000 clones, about 85% of them detected only once. Around 6.4% of the sample goes to the ten largest clones.

These data come from a study of blood T cell repertoires in COVID-19 (TCRdb year 2020). About the investigation overall: Samples covering the acute and convalescent phases of COVID-19 were provided by collaborators in the United States, Italy and Spain. The prospective study material was composed of cDNA or gDNA derived from T cells, B-cell-depleted T cells, or PBMCs. Deeply sampled blood TCRbeta repertoires from subjects exposed to, actively infected with, or recovered from COVID-19 were included in the dataset. A freely available public database, intended as a resource for researchers studying the immune response to SARS-CoV-2, is where the repertoires were released. Samples came from the ongoing ImmuneRACE study (first 160 participants) plus 1,254 subjects from 6 global collaborators. A de-identified subject ID, COVID-19 status, age in years and sex were almost always included in the sample metadata. Where available, HLA class I and class II types were obtained from metadata supplied by the sample provider rather than from assay-based typing.

In the germline V gene, CDR1 corresponds to SGHDT and CDR2 to YYEEEE. The germline ends are 10 bases apart after V is trimmed by 4 bases and J by 3 bases. The CDR3 spans 13 residues, from the cysteine through the phenylalanine. The entry retains the CDR3 DNA only, 39 bases that are in frame from base 1. Each collaborating institution followed its own protocols to collect whole blood in K2EDTA tubes. For TCRbeta analysis, collaborator samples were shipped as frozen whole blood, as isolated PBMCs, or as DNA extracted from either sample type. The investigation overall reported the following: How much clinical and demographic metadata was included differed by source and by participant, and the metadata was provided uncurated.

The chain links TRBV5-6 with TRBJ1-1, with no confident D gene call. Sequencing was carried out using peripheral blood. This clonotype originated in a woman aged 55-70 years with active or convalescent COVID-19. The nucleotides are TGTGCCAGCAGCAGCGGACGGGACACTGAAGCTTTCTTT. It translates to CASSSGRDTEAFF.